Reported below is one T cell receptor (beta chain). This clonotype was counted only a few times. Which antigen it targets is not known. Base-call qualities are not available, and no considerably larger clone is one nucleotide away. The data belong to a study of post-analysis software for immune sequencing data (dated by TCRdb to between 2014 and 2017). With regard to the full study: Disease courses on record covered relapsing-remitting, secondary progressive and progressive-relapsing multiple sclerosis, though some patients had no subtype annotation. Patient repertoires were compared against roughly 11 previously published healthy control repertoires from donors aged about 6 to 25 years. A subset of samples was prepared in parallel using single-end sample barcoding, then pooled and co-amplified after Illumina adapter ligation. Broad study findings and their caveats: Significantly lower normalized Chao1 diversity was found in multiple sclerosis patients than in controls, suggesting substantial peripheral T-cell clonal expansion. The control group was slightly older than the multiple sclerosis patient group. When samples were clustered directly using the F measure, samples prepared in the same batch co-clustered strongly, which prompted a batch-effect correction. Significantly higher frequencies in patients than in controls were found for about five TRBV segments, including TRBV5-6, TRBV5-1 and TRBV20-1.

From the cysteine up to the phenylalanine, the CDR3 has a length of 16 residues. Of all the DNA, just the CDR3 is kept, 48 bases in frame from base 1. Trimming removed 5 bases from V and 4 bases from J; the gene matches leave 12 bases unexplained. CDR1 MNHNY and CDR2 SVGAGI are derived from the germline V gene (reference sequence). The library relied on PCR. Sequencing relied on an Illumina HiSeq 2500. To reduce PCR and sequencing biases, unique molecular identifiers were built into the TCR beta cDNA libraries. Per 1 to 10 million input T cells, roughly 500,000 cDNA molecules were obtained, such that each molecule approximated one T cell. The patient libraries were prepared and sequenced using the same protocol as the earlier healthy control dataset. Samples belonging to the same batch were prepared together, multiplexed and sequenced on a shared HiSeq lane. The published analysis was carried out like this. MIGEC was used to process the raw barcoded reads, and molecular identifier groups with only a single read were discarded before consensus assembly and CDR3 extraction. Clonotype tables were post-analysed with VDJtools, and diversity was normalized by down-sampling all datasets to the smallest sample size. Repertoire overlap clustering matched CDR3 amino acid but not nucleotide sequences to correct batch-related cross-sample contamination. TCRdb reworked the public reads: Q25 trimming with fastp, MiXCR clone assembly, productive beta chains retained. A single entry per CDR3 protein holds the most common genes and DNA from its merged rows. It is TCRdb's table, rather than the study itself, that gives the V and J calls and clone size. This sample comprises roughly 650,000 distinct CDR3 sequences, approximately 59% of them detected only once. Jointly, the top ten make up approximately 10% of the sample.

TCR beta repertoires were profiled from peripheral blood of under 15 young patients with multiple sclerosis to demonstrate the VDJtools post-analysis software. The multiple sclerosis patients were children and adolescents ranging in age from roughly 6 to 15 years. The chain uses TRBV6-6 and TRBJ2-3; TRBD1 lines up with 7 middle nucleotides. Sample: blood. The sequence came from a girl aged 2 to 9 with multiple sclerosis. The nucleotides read TGTGCCAGCAGTCGACAGGGAGACGCGGCCCCAGATACGCAGTATTTT. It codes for CASSRQGDAAPDTQYF.